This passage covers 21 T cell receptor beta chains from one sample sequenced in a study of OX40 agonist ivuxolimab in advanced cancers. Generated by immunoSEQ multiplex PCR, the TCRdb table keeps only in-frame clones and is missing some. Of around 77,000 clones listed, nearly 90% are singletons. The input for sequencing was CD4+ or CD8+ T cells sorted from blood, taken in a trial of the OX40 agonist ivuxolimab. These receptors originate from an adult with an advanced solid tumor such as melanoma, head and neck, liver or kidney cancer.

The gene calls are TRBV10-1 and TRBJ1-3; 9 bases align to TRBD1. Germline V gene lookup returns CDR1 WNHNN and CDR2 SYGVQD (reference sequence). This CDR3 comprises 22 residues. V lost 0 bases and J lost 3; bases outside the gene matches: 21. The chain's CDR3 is CASSESGTGKRTRLSFGNTIYF. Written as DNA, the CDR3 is TGCGCCAGCAGTGAGTCCGGGACAGGGAAACGCACGCGCCTCAGTTTTGGAAACACCATATATTTT.

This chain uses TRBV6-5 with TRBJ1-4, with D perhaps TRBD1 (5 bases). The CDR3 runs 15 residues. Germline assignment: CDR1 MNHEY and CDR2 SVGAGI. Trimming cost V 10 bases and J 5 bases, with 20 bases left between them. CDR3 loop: CATRTTGATNEKLFF. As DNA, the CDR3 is TGTGCCACGCGAACCACCGGGGCCACAAATGAAAAACTGTTTTTT.

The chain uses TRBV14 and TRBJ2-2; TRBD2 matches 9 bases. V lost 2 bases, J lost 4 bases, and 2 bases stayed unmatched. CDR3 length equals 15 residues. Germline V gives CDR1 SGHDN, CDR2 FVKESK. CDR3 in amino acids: CASSQQLAGTGELFF. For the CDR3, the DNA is TGTGCCAGCAGCCAACAACTAGCGGGCACCGGGGAGCTGTTTTTT.

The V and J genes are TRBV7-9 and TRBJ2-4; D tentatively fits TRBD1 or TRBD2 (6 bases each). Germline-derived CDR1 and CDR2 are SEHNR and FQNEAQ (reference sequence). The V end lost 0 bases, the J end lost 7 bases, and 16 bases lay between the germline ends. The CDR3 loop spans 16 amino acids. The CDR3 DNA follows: TGTGCCAGCAGCTTAGCCACAGGGAGAGGAGGGAACATTCAGTACTTC. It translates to CASSLATGRGGNIQYF.

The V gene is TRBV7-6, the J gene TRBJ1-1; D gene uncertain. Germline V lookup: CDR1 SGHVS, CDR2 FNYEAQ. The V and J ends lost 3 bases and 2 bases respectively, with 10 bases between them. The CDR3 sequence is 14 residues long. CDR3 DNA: TGTGCCAGCAGCTTCCCTGGGAGTAACACTGAAGCTTTCTTT. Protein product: CASSFPGSNTEAFF.

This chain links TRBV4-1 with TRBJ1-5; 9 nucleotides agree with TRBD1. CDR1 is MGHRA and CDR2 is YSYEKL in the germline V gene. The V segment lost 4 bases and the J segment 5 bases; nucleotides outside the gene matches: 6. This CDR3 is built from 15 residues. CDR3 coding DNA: TGCGCCAGCAGCCGCGGACAGGGGCCTTATCAGCCCCAGCATTTT. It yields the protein CASSRGQGPYQPQHF.

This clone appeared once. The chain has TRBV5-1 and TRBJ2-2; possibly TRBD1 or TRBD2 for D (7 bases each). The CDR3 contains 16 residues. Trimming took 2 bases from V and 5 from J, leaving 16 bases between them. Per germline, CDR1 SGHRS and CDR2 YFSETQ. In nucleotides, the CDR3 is TGCGCCAGCAGCTTTGATGGGACAGCGGGGACCGGGGAGCTGTTTTTT. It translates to CASSFDGTAGTGELFF.

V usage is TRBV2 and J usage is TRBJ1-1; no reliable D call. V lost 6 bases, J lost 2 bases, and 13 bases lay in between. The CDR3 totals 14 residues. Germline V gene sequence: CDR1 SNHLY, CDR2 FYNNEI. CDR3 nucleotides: TGTGCCAGCAGGGCCTCCGGGTATAACACTGAAGCTTTCTTT. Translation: CASRASGYNTEAFF.

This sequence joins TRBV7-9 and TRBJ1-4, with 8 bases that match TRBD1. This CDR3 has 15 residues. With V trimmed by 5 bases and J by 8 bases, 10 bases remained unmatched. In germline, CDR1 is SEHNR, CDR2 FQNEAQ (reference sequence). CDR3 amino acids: CASSTWDRLNEKLFF. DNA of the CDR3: TGTGCCAGCAGCACCTGGGACAGGTTGAACGAAAAACTGTTTTTT.

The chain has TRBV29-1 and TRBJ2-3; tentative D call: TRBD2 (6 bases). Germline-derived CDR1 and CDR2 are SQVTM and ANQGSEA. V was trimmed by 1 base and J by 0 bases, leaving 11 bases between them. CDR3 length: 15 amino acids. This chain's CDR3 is CSVEVTSLSTDTQYF. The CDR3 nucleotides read TGCAGCGTTGAAGTCACTAGCCTAAGCACAGATACGCAGTATTTT.

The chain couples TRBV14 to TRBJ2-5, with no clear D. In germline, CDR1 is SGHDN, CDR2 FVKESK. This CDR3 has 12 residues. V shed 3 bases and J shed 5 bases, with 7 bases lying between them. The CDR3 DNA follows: TGTGCCAGCAGCCACATTTTTGAGACCCAGTACTTC. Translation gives CASSHIFETQYF.

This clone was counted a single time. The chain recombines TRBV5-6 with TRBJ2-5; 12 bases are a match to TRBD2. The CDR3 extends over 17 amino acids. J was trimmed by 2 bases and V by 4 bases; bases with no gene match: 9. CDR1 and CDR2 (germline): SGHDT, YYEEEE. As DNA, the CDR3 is TGTGCCAGCAGCCCGCTGACCACTAGCGGGGGGCAAGAGACCCAGTACTTC. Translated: CASSPLTTSGGQETQYF.

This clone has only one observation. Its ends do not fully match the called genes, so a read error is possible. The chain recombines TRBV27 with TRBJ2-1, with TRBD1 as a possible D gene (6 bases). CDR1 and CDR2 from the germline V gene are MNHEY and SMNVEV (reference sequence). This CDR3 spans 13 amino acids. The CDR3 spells CASTRTDYSEQFF. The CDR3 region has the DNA TGTGCCAGCACCAGGACAGATTACAGTGAGCAGTTCTTC.

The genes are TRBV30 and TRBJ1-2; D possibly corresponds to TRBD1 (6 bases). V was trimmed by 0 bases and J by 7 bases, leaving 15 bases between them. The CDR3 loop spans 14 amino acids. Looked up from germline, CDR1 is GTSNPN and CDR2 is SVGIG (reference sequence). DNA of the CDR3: TGTGCCTGGAGTGTACTTGAGGGCAGGGGTGGCTACACCTTC. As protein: CAWSVLEGRGGYTF. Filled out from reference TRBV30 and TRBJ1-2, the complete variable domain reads SQTIHQWPATLVQPVGSPLSLECTVEGTSNPNLYWYRQAAGRGLQLLFYSVGIGQISSEVPQNLSASRPQDRQFILSSKKLLLSDSGFYLCAWSVLEGRGGYTFGSGTRLTVV.

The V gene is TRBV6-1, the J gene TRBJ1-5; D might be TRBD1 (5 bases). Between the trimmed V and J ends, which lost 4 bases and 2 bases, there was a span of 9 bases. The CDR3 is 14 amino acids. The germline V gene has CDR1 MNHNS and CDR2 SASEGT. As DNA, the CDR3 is TGTGCCAGCAGTGGCGGAGGGGGCAATCAGCCCCAGCATTTT. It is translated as CASSGGGGNQPQHF.

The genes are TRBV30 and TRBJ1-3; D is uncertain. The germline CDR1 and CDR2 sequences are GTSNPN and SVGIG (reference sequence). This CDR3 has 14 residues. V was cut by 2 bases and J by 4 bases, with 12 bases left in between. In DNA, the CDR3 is TGTGCCTGGAGTCCCCCCAGGACCGGAAACACCATATATTTT. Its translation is CAWSPPRTGNTIYF.

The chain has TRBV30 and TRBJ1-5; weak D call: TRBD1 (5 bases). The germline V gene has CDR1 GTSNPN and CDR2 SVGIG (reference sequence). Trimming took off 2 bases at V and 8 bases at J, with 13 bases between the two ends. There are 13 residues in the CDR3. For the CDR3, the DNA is TGTGCCTGGAGTACAGGCCTTCGGGAGCCCCAGCATTTT. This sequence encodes CAWSTGLREPQHF.

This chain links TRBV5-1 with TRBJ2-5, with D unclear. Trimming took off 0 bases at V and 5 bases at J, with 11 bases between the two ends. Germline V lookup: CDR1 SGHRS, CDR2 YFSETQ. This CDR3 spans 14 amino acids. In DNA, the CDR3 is TGCGCCAGCAGCTTGGCCAGTACCACGGAGACCCAGTACTTC. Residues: CASSLASTTETQYF.

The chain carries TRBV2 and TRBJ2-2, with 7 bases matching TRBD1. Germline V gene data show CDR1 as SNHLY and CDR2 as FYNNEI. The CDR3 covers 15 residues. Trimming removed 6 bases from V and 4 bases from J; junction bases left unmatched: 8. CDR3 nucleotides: TGTGCCAGCAGAAGATGGGGACAGCTCACCGGGGAGCTGTTTTTT. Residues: CASRRWGQLTGELFF.

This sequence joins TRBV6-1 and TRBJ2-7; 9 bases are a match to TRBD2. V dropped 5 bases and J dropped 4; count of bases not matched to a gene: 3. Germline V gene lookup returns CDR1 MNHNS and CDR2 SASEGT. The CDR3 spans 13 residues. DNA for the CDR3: TGTGCCAGCAGTCTCAGCGGGAGGTACGAGCAGTACTTC. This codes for CASSLSGRYEQYF.

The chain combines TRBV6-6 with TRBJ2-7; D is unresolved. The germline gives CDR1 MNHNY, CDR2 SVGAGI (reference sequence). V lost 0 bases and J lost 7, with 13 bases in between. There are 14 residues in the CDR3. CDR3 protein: CASSYSEASWEQYF. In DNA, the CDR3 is TGTGCCAGCAGTTACTCCGAGGCTAGTTGGGAGCAGTACTTC.